These 20 T cell receptor beta chains came from one sample sequenced in a study of neurological immune-mediated disorders. Via MiXCR, TCRdb re-called the 5' RACE reads, giving one row per CDR3 protein. The sample has 27,000 or so distinct CDR3 sequences, over 20% seen once. The sample comprised PBMCs. These receptors were taken from a woman aged 60-75 years in good health.

This clonotype occurred many times. The V and J genes are TRBV29-1 and TRBJ2-7; 7 bases match TRBD1. V shed 6 bases, J shed 9 bases, and the junction held 14 bases outside the gene matches. The CDR3 length is 13 residues. CDR1 and CDR2 (germline): SQVTM, ANQGSEA. The CDR3 DNA reads TGCAGCGTGAGGGGGACAGTCTCTCCTGGGCAGTACTTC. Translated, it gives CSVRGTVSPGQYF.

At least ten counts were recorded for this clonotype. The rearrangement links TRBV7-3 to TRBJ2-7; 15 bases are shared with TRBD2. Trimming at V came to 5 bases and at J to 4 bases, leaving 3 bases not matched to a gene. Germline V gene data show CDR1 as SGHTA and CDR2 as FQGTGA. This CDR3 spans 15 amino acids. The CDR3 here is CASSPGLAGGYEQYF. Here the CDR3 DNA reads TGTGCCAGCAGCCCGGGACTAGCGGGGGGATACGAGCAGTACTTC.

This clonotype has ten or more counts. The chain recombines TRBV18 with TRBJ2-5, with unresolved D. This CDR3 has 15 residues. The V end was cut by 2 bases, the J end by 5 bases, with 15 bases between. Germline-derived CDR1 and CDR2 are KGHSH and LQKENI. CDR3 in amino acids: CASSPFGAKGETQYF. Here the CDR3 DNA reads TGTGCCAGCTCACCATTTGGCGCGAAGGGTGAGACCCAGTACTTC.

This clonotype was observed many times. The CDR3 loop reads CASSLAQGAGDTQYF. In DNA, the CDR3 is TGTGCCAGCAGCTTAGCACAGGGGGCGGGAGATACGCAGTATTTT. The rearrangement uses TRBV7-2 and TRBJ2-3; 9 nucleotides agree with TRBD1. The CDR3 length is 15 residues. V lost 0 bases, J lost 5 bases, and 3 bases stayed unmatched. CDR1 SGHTA and CDR2 FQGNSA come from the germline V gene.

This clonotype was observed at least ten times. This rearrangement joins TRBV5-1 to TRBJ2-3; 7 bases align to TRBD1. V was pared by 4 bases and J by 1 base, with 6 bases of the junction left unmatched. The CDR3 sequence is 15 residues long. CDR1 is SGHRS and CDR2 is YFSETQ in the germline V gene. Here the CDR3 DNA reads TGCGCCAGCAGCAGCGACAGGGTTGGCACAGATACGCAGTATTTT. Encoded protein: CASSSDRVGTDTQYF.

This clonotype has ten or more counts. This chain connects TRBV20-1 to TRBJ2-5; D is perhaps TRBD2 (6 bases). Per the germline V gene, CDR1 is DFQATT and CDR2 is SNEGSKA (reference sequence). Trimming took off 2 bases at V and 1 base at J, with 8 bases between the two ends. This CDR3 spans 13 amino acids. The CDR3 region has the DNA TGCAGTGCTAGACGGGACTTCCAAGAGACCCAGTACTTC. Its protein product is CSARRDFQETQYF.

As regards this clonotype: At one end, the junction sequence differs from germline, possibly due to a read error. This chain links TRBV29-1 with TRBJ1-5, with 7 bases identical to TRBD1. The CDR3 runs 13 residues. CDR1 and CDR2 from the germline V gene are SQVTM and ANQGSEA. The CDR3 loop reads CSVGPRGNQPQHF. The DNA of the CDR3 is TGCAGTGTTGGGCCCAGGGGGAATCAGCCCCAGCATTTT.

This clonotype came up many times. V is TRBV7-2 and J is TRBJ1-3, with 7 positions matching TRBD1. The CDR3 contains 14 residues. The germline V gene has CDR1 SGHTA and CDR2 FQGNSA. The J segment lost 2 bases and the V segment lost 7 bases, leaving 5 bases of the junction unmatched. The CDR3, as DNA: TGTGCCAGCAACCCTGACAGGGCTGGAAACACCATATATTTT. As protein: CASNPDRAGNTIYF. Full variable domain (outside the CDR3, taken from reference TRBV7-2 and TRBJ1-3): GAGVSQSPSNKVTEKGKDVELRCDPISGHTALYWYRQSLGQGLEFLIYFQGNSAPDKSGLPSDRFSAERTGGSVSTLTIQRTQQEDSAVYLCASNPDRAGNTIYFGEGSWLTVV.

This clonotype was detected only once. This chain links TRBV7-9 with TRBJ2-7; D ambiguous. V shed 1 base and J shed 7 bases, with 14 bases lying between them. The CDR3 runs 14 residues. Germline CDR1 SEHNR, CDR2 FQNEAQ (reference sequence). CDR3 protein: CASSLVRNLEEQYF. For the CDR3, the DNA is TGTGCCAGCAGCTTAGTTCGGAACCTCGAGGAGCAGTACTTC.

The sample holds many counts of this clonotype. The chain employs TRBV7-9 and TRBJ1-2; D is uncertain. CDR3 length equals 12 residues. V lost 1 base and J lost 4, with 4 bases in between. CDR1 and CDR2 from the germline V gene are SEHNR and FQNEAQ (reference sequence). In nucleotides, the CDR3 is TGTGCCAGCAGCTTAGTAACCTATGGCTACACCTTC. This codes for CASSLVTYGYTF.

This clonotype was detected only a few times. The CDR3 sequence is CASSLEGRLRQETQYF. For the CDR3, the DNA is TGTGCCAGCAGCTTAGAAGGCCGGTTACGTCAAGAGACCCAGTACTTC. The rearrangement links TRBV7-2 to TRBJ2-5; D not resolved. This CDR3 spans 16 amino acids. V lost 1 base and J lost 2, with 14 bases in between. Germline CDR1 is SGHTA and CDR2 is FQGNSA.

Many counts were recorded for this clonotype. The CDR3 loop reads CASSHQRAGGPFRTDTQYF. CDR3 in DNA: TGTGCCAGCAGCCACCAAAGAGCGGGGGGGCCCTTTAGAACAGATACGCAGTATTTT. The gene calls are TRBV3-1 and TRBJ2-3; 10 bases align to TRBD2. Per the germline V gene, CDR1 is LGHDT and CDR2 is YNNKEL (reference sequence). The J segment lost 3 bases and the V segment lost 3 bases, leaving 15 bases of the junction unmatched. This CDR3 contains 19 residues.

Only a few counts were recorded for this clonotype. A much larger clone lies a single base off, so this may be a read error. The genes are TRBV19 and TRBJ2-4; weak D call: TRBD2 (5 bases). Germline assignment: CDR1 LNHDA and CDR2 SQIVND (reference sequence). There are 11 residues in the CDR3. Trimming removed 3 bases from V and 13 bases from J, with 10 bases in between. This CDR3 reads CASSINKRQYF. In DNA, the CDR3 is TGTGCCAGTAGTATCAACAAGCGGCAGTACTTC.

This clonotype has at least ten counts. The gene calls are TRBV29-1 and TRBJ2-3, with TRBD2 identical over 7 bases. The germline V gene has CDR1 SQVTM and CDR2 ANQGSEA. The ends lost 4 bases at V and 2 bases at J; junction bases unmatched: 3. The CDR3 consists of 13 residues. Here the CDR3 DNA reads TGCAGCGTTGTGGCGGGGGTCACAGATACGCAGTATTTT. Protein: CSVVAGVTDTQYF.

This clonotype was observed many times. The V and J genes are TRBV5-1 and TRBJ1-6; possible D gene TRBD1, 5 bases. Germline V gene lookup returns CDR1 SGHRS and CDR2 YFSETQ. The CDR3 extends over 14 amino acids. Deletions cut 1 base from V and 7 bases from J, with 9 bases between. CDR3 sequence: CASSLNQGNSPLHF. The CDR3 coding sequence is TGCGCCAGCAGCTTGAACCAGGGAAATTCACCCCTCCACTTT. Full variable domain (rest looked up from reference TRBV5-1 and TRBJ1-6): KAGVTQTPRYLIKTRGQQVTLSCSPISGHRSVSWYQQTPGQGLQFLFEYFSETQRNKGNFPGRFSGRQFSNSRSEMNVSTLELGDSALYLCASSLNQGNSPLHFGNGTRLTVT.

This rearrangement joins TRBV6-1 to TRBJ2-3; D uncertain. The CDR3 covers 16 residues. Trimming pared 2 bases from V and 1 base from J, leaving 13 bases between. Germline V lookup: CDR1 MNHNS, CDR2 SASEGT. CDR3 sequence (DNA): TGTGCCAGCAGTGAATACCGACTGACCCGCACAGATACGCAGTATTTT. Amino acid sequence: CASSEYRLTRTDTQYF.

This clonotype has a count of ten or more. CDR3 sequence: CASTTLAGGEQFF. The CDR3 region has the DNA TGCGCCAGCACCACTCTAGCGGGAGGTGAGCAGTTCTTC. V and J are TRBV5-1 and TRBJ2-1; 11 bases match TRBD2. Germline V gene lookup returns CDR1 SGHRS and CDR2 YFSETQ. Losses at the gene ends were 6 bases for V and 9 bases for J; bases not matched to a gene: 5. CDR3 length: 13 amino acids.

In its sample, this clonotype ranks as medium-sized. The chain uses TRBV6-2 or TRBV6-3 and TRBJ2-1; 7 bases line up with TRBD2. The length of the CDR3 is 13 residues. Germline V gene sequence: CDR1 MNHEY, CDR2 SVGEGT. Trimming took 6 bases from V and 8 from J; bases not matched to a gene: 7. The CDR3 reads CASRTGGKYEQFF. DNA for the CDR3: TGTGCCAGCAGGACGGGAGGTAAATATGAGCAGTTCTTC.

Relative to its sample, this clonotype is medium-sized. The V and J genes are TRBV12-3 or TRBV12-4 and TRBJ2-4; D remains unclear. Trimming took 6 bases from V and 0 from J, leaving 15 bases between them. The CDR3 is 16 residues long. The CDR3 DNA is TGTGCCAGCAGCCCCACTCCTTATAGAGCCAAAAACATTCAGTACTTC. As protein: CASSPTPYRAKNIQYF.

In the case of this clonotype: One end of the junction does not line up with germline, which may come from a read error. The chain has TRBV15 and TRBJ1-6; D is unclear. The CDR3 extends over 13 amino acids. Germline V gene sequence: CDR1 LNHNV, CDR2 YYDKDF (reference sequence). The CDR3 here is CATIRDWDSPLHF. CDR3 bases: TGTGCCACCATCAGAGATTGGGATTCTCCCCTCCACTTT.